Listed here are 8 T cell receptor beta chains from one sample, sequenced in a study of technical replicates of blood from a handful of donors. Method: immunoSEQ multiplex PCR; TCRdb's copy keeps in-frame clones and lacks some. The sample yields 55,000 to 75,000 clones, roughly 94% seen once. Input material: T cells isolated from PBMCs. The receptors stem from a human donor in good health.

The chain couples TRBV13 to TRBJ2-1, with a weak D call TRBD2 (5 bases). CDR1 and CDR2 (germline): PRHDT, FYEKMQ (reference sequence). This CDR3 spans 12 amino acids. V lost 3 bases, J lost 6 bases, and 6 bases lay in between. CDR3 in amino acids: CASSFAGNEQFF. CDR3 DNA: TGTGCCAGCAGCTTCGCGGGCAATGAGCAGTTCTTC.

This clone was counted a few times. The V call is TRBV28, the J call TRBJ1-1; D is undetermined. Germline V gene data show CDR1 as MDHEN and CDR2 as SYDVKM. This CDR3 region has 13 residues. V lost 1 base to trimming and J lost 5 bases, with 8 bases between them. CDR3 loop: CASSLSGQTEAFF. In DNA, the CDR3 is TGTGCCAGCAGTTTATCTGGGCAAACTGAAGCTTTCTTT.

The rearrangement uses TRBV19 and TRBJ1-5, with 7 positions matching TRBD1. The CDR3 runs to 13 residues. The J segment lost 2 bases and the V segment lost 7 bases, leaving 2 bases of the junction unmatched. CDR1 is LNHDA, CDR2 SQIVND, per germline (reference sequence). The CDR3 here is CASTQGGNQPQHF. The DNA of the CDR3 is TGTGCCAGTACCCAGGGGGGCAATCAGCCCCAGCATTTT.

This sequence joins TRBV2 and TRBJ2-7; tentatively, D is TRBD2 (5 bases). The germline V gene has CDR1 SNHLY and CDR2 FYNNEI. The V end was cut by 7 bases, the J end by 2 bases, with 12 bases between. CDR3 length: 13 amino acids. Written as DNA, the CDR3 is TGTGCCAGCACTGTCGGGATTACCTACGAGCAGTACTTC. Amino acids: CASTVGITYEQYF.

The V call is TRBV19, the J call TRBJ2-7; 8 bases fit TRBD1. This CDR3 has 13 amino acids. In germline, CDR1 is LNHDA, CDR2 SQIVND (reference sequence). Trimming took 6 bases from V and 5 from J; bases not matched to a gene: 6. This CDR3 is CASRYQGANEQYF. The CDR3, as DNA: TGTGCCAGTAGATACCAGGGGGCCAACGAGCAGTACTTC.

The chain employs TRBV4-1 and TRBJ2-7; a possible D gene is TRBD1 (5 bases). Germline V CDR1 and CDR2: MGHRA, YSYEKL. V lost 3 bases to trimming and J lost 7 bases, with 13 bases between them. The length of the CDR3 is 13 residues. CDR3 region: CASSQVLGEEQYF. In DNA, the CDR3 is TGCGCCAGCAGCCAGGTCCTAGGGGAAGAGCAGTACTTC.

The chain joins TRBV7-3 to TRBJ2-1; 7 bases match TRBD2. Germline V gene sequence: CDR1 SGHTA, CDR2 FQGTGA. V lost 2 bases to trimming and J lost 0 bases; unmatched junction nucleotides: 1. CDR3 length: 15 residues. CDR3 residues: CASSLAGVSYNEQFF. The CDR3 DNA follows: TGTGCCAGCAGCTTAGCGGGAGTCTCCTACAATGAGCAGTTCTTC.

This clone has a handful of counts. This sequence joins TRBV19 and TRBJ1-1; the D gene is possibly TRBD1 (5 bases). Germline CDR1 and CDR2: LNHDA and SQIVND (reference sequence). Trimming pared 3 bases from V and 3 bases from J, leaving 5 bases between. The CDR3 is made up of 12 amino acids. This chain's CDR3 is CASSIRDTEAFF. The CDR3 DNA sequence: TGTGCCAGTAGTATCAGGGACACTGAAGCTTTCTTT.